This T cell receptor beta chain was captured in a study of blood T cell repertoires in COVID-19. TCRdb's copy holds only in-frame clones and misses some; the assay was immunoSEQ multiplex PCR. This table has around 130,000 clones, about 92% appearing once. V shed 5 bases, J shed 3 bases, and the junction held 7 bases outside the gene matches. Germline lookup yields CDR1 SEHNR and CDR2 FQNEAQ (reference sequence). The length of the CDR3 is 17 residues. V usage is TRBV7-9 and J usage is TRBJ2-3, with 14 bases identical to TRBD2. Input material: peripheral blood. The clonotype was recovered from a man in his fifties or sixties with active COVID-19. This CDR3 is CASSQGTSGSGTDTQYF. The CDR3 nucleotides are TGTGCCAGCAGCCAGGGGACTAGCGGGAGTGGGACAGATACGCAGTATTTT.